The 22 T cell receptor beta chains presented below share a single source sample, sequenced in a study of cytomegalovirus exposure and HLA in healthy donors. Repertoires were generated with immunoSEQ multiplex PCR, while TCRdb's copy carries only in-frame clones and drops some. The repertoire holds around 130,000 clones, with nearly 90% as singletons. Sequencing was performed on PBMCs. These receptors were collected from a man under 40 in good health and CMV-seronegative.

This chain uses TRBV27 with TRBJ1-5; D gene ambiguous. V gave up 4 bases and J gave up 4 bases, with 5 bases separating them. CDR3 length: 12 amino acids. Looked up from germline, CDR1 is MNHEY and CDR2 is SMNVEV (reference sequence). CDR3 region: CASSSLNQPQHF. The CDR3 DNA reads TGTGCCAGCAGTTCCCTAAATCAGCCCCAGCATTTT.

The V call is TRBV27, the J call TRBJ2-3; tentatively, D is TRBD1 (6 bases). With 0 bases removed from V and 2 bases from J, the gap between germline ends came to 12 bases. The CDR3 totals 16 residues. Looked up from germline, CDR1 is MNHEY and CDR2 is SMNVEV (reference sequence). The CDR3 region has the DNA TGTGCCAGCAGTTTATCCTGGCAGGGGTACACAGATACGCAGTATTTT. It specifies CASSLSWQGYTDTQYF.

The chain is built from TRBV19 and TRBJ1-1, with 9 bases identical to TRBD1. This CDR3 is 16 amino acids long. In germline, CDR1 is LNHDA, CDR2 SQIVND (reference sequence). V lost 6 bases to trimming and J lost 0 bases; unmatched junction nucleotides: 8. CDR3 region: CASRSDRGSMNTEAFF. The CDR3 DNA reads TGTGCCAGTAGGTCAGACAGGGGGTCCATGAACACTGAAGCTTTCTTT.

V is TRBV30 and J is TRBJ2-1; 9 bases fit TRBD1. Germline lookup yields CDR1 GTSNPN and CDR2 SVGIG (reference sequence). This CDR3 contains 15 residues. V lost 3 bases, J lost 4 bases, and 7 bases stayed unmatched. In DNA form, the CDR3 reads TGTGCCTGGAGCCCTTACAGGGGGCTTTACAATGAGCAGTTCTTC. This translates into CAWSPYRGLYNEQFF. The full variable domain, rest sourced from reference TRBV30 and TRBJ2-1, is SQTIHQWPATLVQPVGSPLSLECTVEGTSNPNLYWYRQAAGRGLQLLFYSVGIGQISSEVPQNLSASRPQDRQFILSSKKLLLSDSGFYLCAWSPYRGLYNEQFFGPGTRLTVL.

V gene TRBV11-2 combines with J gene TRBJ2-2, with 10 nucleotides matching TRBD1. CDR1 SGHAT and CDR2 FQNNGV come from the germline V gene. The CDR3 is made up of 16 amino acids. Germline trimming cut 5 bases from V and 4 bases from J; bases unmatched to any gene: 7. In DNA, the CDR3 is TGTGCCAGCAGCCTCTCGACAGGGGGCGGCACCGGGGAGCTGTTTTTT. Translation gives CASSLSTGGGTGELFF. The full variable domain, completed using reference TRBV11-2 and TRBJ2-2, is EAGVAQSPRYKIIEKRQSVAFWCNPISGHATLYWYQQILGQGPKLLIQFQNNGVVDDSQLPKDRFSAERLKGVDSTLKIQPAKLEDSAVYLCASSLSTGGGTGELFFGEGSRLTVL.

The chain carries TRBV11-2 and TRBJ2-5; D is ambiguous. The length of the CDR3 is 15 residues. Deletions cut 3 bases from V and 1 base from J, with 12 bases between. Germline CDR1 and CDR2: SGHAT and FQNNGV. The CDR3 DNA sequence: TGTGCCAGCAGCTTGTCCCCAGGCCTCCAAGAGACCCAGTACTTC. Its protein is CASSLSPGLQETQYF.

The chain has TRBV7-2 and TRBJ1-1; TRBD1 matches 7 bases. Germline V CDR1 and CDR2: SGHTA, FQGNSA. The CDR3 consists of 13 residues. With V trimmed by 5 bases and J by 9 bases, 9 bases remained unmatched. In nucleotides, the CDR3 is TGTGCCAGCAGCCCACGACAGGGTAGCAAAGCTTTCTTT. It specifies CASSPRQGSKAFF.

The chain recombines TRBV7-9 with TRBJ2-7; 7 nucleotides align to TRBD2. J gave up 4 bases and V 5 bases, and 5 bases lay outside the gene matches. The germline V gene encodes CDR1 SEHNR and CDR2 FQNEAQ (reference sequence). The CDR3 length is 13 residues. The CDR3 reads CASSQSGGYEQYF. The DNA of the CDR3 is TGTGCCAGCAGCCAGTCGGGGGGTTACGAGCAGTACTTC.

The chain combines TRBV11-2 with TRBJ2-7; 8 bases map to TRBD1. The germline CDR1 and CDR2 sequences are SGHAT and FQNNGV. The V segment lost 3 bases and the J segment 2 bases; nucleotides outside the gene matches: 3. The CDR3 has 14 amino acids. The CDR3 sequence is CASSFGQGTYEQYF. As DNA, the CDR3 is TGTGCCAGCAGCTTCGGACAGGGAACCTACGAGCAGTACTTC.

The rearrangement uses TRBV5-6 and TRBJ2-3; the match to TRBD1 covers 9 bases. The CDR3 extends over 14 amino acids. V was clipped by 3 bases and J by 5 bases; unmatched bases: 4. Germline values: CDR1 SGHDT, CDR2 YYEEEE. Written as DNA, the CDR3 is TGTGCCAGCAGCTCGACAGGGGGATTAGATACGCAGTATTTT. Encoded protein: CASSSTGGLDTQYF. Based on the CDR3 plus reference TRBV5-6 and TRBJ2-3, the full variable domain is DAGVTQSPTHLIKTRGQQVTLRCSPKSGHDTVSWYQQALGQGPQFIFQYYEEEERQRGNFPDRFSGHQFPNYSSELNVNALLLGDSALYLCASSSTGGLDTQYFGPGTRLTVL.

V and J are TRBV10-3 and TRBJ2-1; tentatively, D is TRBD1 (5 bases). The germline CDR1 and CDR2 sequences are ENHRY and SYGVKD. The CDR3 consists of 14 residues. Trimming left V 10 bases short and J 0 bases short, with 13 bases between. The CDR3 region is CASIPDTSYNEQFF. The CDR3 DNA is TGTGCCAGCATCCCGGACACCTCCTACAATGAGCAGTTCTTC.

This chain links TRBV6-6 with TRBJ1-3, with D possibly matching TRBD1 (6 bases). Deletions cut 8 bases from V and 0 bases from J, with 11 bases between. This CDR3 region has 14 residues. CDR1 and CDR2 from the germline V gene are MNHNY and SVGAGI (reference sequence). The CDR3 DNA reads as TGTGCCAGCTGGGGGCTGCTCTCTGGAAACACCATATATTTT. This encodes CASWGLLSGNTIYF.

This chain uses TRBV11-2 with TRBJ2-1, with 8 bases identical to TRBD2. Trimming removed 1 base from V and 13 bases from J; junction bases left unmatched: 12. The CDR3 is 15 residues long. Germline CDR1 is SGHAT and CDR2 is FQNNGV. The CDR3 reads CASSLVASGFGRQFF. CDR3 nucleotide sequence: TGTGCCAGCAGCTTAGTGGCTAGCGGGTTTGGAAGACAGTTCTTC.

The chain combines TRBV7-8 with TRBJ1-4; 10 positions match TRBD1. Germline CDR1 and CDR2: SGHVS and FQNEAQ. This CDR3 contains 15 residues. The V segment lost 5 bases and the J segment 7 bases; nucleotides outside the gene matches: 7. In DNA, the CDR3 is TGTGCCAGCAGCGCCCCCTGGACAGGGGGTGAAAAACTGTTTTTT. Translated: CASSAPWTGGEKLFF.

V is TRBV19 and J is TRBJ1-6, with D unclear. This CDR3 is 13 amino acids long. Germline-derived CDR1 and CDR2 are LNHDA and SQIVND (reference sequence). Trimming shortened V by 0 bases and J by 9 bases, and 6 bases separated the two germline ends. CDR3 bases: TGTGCCAGTAGTATAGATCTAGCTTCACCCCTCCACTTT. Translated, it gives CASSIDLASPLHF.

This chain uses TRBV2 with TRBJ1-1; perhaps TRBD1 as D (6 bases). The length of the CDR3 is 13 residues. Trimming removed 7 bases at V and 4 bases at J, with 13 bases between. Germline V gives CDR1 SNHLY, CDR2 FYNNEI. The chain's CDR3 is CASKPGEFTEAFF. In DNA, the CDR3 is TGTGCCAGCAAGCCAGGGGAGTTCACTGAAGCTTTCTTT.

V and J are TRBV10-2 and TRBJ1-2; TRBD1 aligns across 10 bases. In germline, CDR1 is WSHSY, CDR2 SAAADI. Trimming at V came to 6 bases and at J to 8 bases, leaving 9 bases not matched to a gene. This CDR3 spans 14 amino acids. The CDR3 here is CASRPRDRGDGYTF. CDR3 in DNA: TGCGCCAGCAGGCCCCGGGACAGGGGAGACGGCTACACCTTC.

DNA for the CDR3: TGTGCCAGCAGCTTAGATCGGCTAGCGGGGAGCACAGATACGCAGTATTTT. As protein: CASSLDRLAGSTDTQYF. The genes are TRBV11-2 and TRBJ2-3, with 9 bases identical to TRBD2. The germline V gene has CDR1 SGHAT and CDR2 FQNNGV. The CDR3 sequence is 17 residues long. With 0 bases clipped from V and 0 bases from J, the junction kept 4 bases outside the gene matches.

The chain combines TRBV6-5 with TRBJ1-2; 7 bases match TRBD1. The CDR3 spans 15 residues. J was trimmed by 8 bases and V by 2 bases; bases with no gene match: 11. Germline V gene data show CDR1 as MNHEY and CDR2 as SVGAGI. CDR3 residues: CASSYAGQLTDGYTF. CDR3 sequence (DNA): TGTGCCAGCAGTTACGCGGGACAGCTGACCGACGGCTACACCTTC.

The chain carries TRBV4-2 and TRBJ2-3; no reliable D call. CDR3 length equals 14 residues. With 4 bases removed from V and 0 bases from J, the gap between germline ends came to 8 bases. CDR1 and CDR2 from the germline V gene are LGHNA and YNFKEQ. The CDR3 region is CASSRPVSTDTQYF. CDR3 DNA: TGTGCCAGCAGCCGCCCGGTCAGCACAGATACGCAGTATTTT.

This CDR3 is CASSPQGQGIWVNTEAFF. The CDR3 nucleotides are TGTGCCAGCTCACCGCAGGGACAGGGCATTTGGGTGAACACTGAAGCTTTCTTT. The chain links TRBV18 to TRBJ1-1; 9 nucleotides align to TRBD1. The CDR3 consists of 18 residues. V lost 3 bases and J lost 0; bases outside the gene matches: 11. Germline CDR1 KGHSH, CDR2 LQKENI.

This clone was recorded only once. CDR3: CASSPIARRGPYEQYF. CDR3 bases: TGTGCCAGCAGCCCCATAGCACGGCGGGGACCCTACGAGCAGTACTTC. The rearrangement uses TRBV11-2 and TRBJ2-7, with a weak D call TRBD2 (6 bases). Trimming shortened V by 5 bases and J by 2 bases, and 19 bases separated the two germline ends. From germline, CDR1 is SGHAT and CDR2 FQNNGV. This CDR3 region has 16 residues. Full variable domain (remainder filled in from reference TRBV11-2 and TRBJ2-7): EAGVAQSPRYKIIEKRQSVAFWCNPISGHATLYWYQQILGQGPKLLIQFQNNGVVDDSQLPKDRFSAERLKGVDSTLKIQPAKLEDSAVYLCASSPIARRGPYEQYFGPGTRLTVT.